Reported below is one T cell receptor beta chain. What this receptor recognizes is not known. Per-base qualities were not stored, and no clone one base away is much larger. The sample is drawn from a study of long-term antiretroviral therapy in people with HIV (dated 2022 in TCRdb). Background for the entire study: Collection of the earliest samples took place about a decade ahead of the 2015 WHO recommendation for immediate ART, at a time when ART was typically delayed until CD4 counts fell. No cross-contamination during QIAcube processing turned up in test extractions that ran a monoclonal T-cell line alongside some 34 polyclonal samples. The cohort contributed under 200 cryopreserved PBMC samples from a few dozen adults with confirmed HIV infection, collected serially over a mean of approximately 6 years (range 1-12). A retrospective serial study tested whether changes in peripheral blood TRB repertoire composition and diversity were associated with ART initiation and durable HIV suppression. Among the 30 or so participants with HIV, eleven were female.

Participants were included only if at least one PBMC sample before ART initiation and at least two post-ART samples were available. Every participant with HIV received treatment in the United States of America. Before DNA extraction, cryopreserved samples containing about 0.9-11 million PBMC were thawed and washed. At the time of the earliest PBMC sample for each participant with HIV, ages ranged from roughly 23 to 60 years. Per participant, PBMC samples came from 1-4 timepoints prior to ART initiation and 2-8 timepoints following ART initiation, for a median of 7 samples. Serial HIV viral load, CD4+ T-cell count, ART history and demographic data were obtained for every participant. Using a Qiagen kit on a QIAcube, genomic DNA was extracted from unsorted PBMC, with samples processed in batches of 12. Overall study results and their limits: Inferences about post-ART repertoire changes are limited because no data were available on ART adherence, viral resistance or therapy changes. Because pre-ART samples had limited cell numbers, unsorted PBMC were profiled rather than sorted CD4+ and CD8+ T cells. The repertoire was dominated across all time points by expanded TRB clones identified before ART initiation, although this dominance was seen to fluctuate and to decrease in many PLHIV after ART. Owing to limited PBMC availability, only the TCR beta chain was sequenced, without alpha chain pairing. Compared with controls, HIV repertoires had narrower CDR3 length ranges, and the network structure pointed to an antigen-experienced repertoire that shifted only slightly toward naive after ART. The samples were dated from about 2003 to 2017, and the ART regimens that were used may be less effective than current ART regimens. ART initiation was associated with a significant increase in TRB diversity, but diversity stayed significantly below transplant donor controls even after long-term ART.

CDR1 and CDR2 (SGHAT, FQDESV) derive from the germline V gene (reference sequence). The CDR3 holds 13 amino acids from the cysteine to the phenylalanine. Only CDR3 DNA remains: 39 bases, in frame from the first base. At the junction V is shortened by 5 bases and J by 3 bases, with 11 bases in between. The immunoSEQ hsTCRB v3.0 assay was used at survey level resolution to sequence the TRB variable region. TRB sequencing targeted a depth of 40,000-50,000 T-cell genomes per sample. TRB libraries were pooled and sequenced on an Illumina MiSeq using a v3 150-cycle kit. The study's own analysis went as follows. Repertoire analysis was performed in R inside a reproducible Nextflow workflow that covered QC, data transformation and analysis. Custom analyses were implemented in LymphoSeq2, an R package for AIRR-Seq data exploration. Several samples that yielded fewer than 5000 total TRB sequences were excluded, so that approximately 200 HIV repertoires were analyzed. Of the roughly 190 retained HIV repertoires, approximately 60 were collected before and under 150 after ART initiation. Each repertoire was downsampled to 5000 TRB nucleotide sequences, and summary statistics were averaged across 100 downsampling iterations. Only TRB sequences with CDR3 regions of at least seven amino acids were retained for analysis. Diversity was assessed using a clonality score derived from Shannon entropy and using the Gini coefficient. Repertoire networks linked the top 5000 CDR3 amino acid sequences whenever two sequences differed by an edit distance of one. For TRB CDR3 amino acid sequences, GLIPH2 was used to predict antigen specificity groups and MHC restriction. Known CMV, EBV, HIV or tissue antigen associations were flagged by matching CDR3 amino acid sequences against VDJdb and McPAS-TCR. Pre-ART, post-ART and control groups were compared with Wilcoxon signed-rank tests and Holm-Bonferroni correction. What TCRdb holds here is the immuneACCESS table cut down to in-frame rearrangements. Part of the clones is not present; checked against another copy, under half of the missing clones reflect an unresolved V gene, and the others are unexplained. V and J calls and clone size are those listed in that table; D and trimming were worked out from the DNA. In all, the sample holds approximately 25,000 clones, and 60% to 85% of those were seen once. In total, the top ten clones hold 11% of the sample.

Material: unsorted PBMCs, obtained 2.1 years after starting antiretroviral therapy. This sequence originates from a man under 40 with HIV. The chain couples TRBV11-1 to TRBJ2-7, with no D gene named confidently. The CDR3 corresponds to CASSPLGNYEQYF. The sequenced DNA is TGTGCCAGCAGCCCCCTGGGTAACTACGAGCAGTACTTC.